This TCR beta chain stems from a study of blood T cell repertoires in COVID-19 (dated by TCRdb to the early 2020s). Describing the broader study: Collaborator samples came from the United States, Italy and Spain and covered acute and convalescent phases of COVID-19. Where HLA class I and class II types were available, the types were taken from metadata supplied by the sample provider, not from assay-based typing. Samples came from the ongoing ImmuneRACE study (first 160 participants) plus 1,254 subjects from 6 global collaborators. The prospective study material was composed of cDNA or gDNA derived from T cells, B-cell-depleted T cells, or PBMCs. The repertoires were released in a freely available public database meant as a resource for research on the immune response to SARS-CoV-2. A de-identified subject ID, COVID-19 status, age in years and sex were almost always included in the sample metadata. Deeply sampled blood TCRbeta repertoires from subjects exposed to, actively infected with, or recovered from COVID-19 were included in the dataset. What the study reported, not specific to this receptor: The amount of clinical and demographic metadata varied by source and participant and was provided uncurated.

The collaborating institutions used their own protocols to collect whole blood in K2EDTA tubes. For TCRbeta analysis, collaborators shipped samples in one of three forms: frozen whole blood, isolated PBMCs, or DNA extracted from either of those sample types. TCRbeta CDR3 regions were amplified from genomic DNA using the immunoSEQ Assay, a bias-controlled multiplex PCR. On the study's bioinformatics: Within the assay, amplification of reference gene primers was used to estimate how many nucleated cells each sample contained. To quantify the absolute abundance of each unique TCRbeta CDR3 rearrangement, sequence reads were collapsed and filtered. For each sample, productive Simpson clonality was calculated by taking the square root of Simpson's diversity index across productive rearrangements. TCRdb mirrors the immuneACCESS table, restricted to in-frame sequences. Some clones are absent from its copies; in checked studies, under half trace to an unresolved V gene, and the reason for the others is unknown. The V and J calls and clone size come from that table; D and trimming were worked out from the DNA. Within this sample are roughly 120,000 clones, with nearly 90% of them counted one time only. The ten largest clones represent around 4.4% of the sample.

The V and J ends are trimmed by 2 bases and 6 bases, leaving 14 bases between them. According to the germline V gene, CDR1 reads SGHVS and CDR2 reads FNYEAQ. The CDR3 holds 14 amino acids from the cysteine to the phenylalanine. Left in the record is the CDR3 DNA by itself, 42 bases read in frame from the first base. In the case of this clone: The clone's antigen remains unknown. Base quality data are lacking; no much larger clone is found one base away.

This sequence uses TRBV7-6 and TRBJ2-7; a weak D assignment points to TRBD1 (5 bases agree). What was sequenced was peripheral blood. The sequence derives from a human donor in a cohort sampled during active COVID-19. The CDR3 reads CASSLSWEGVEQYF. Here is the DNA: TGTGCCAGCAGCTTATCGTGGGAAGGGGTCGAGCAGTACTTC.